Below, one TCR beta chain is given with its context. Trimming took 8 bases from V and 10 from J, leaving 11 bases between them. CDR3 length: 11 amino acids. Per germline, CDR1 MDHEN and CDR2 SYDVKM. In the study's own analysis: The authors estimated nucleated cell counts from reference gene primer amplification. The data were produced by immunoSEQ multiplex PCR, yet TCRdb's version contains in-frame clones alone and is incomplete. V and J calls plus clone size are reproduced from that table; the DNA served to infer D and trimming. Of 250,000 to 300,000 clones in the sample, roughly nine tenths were seen once. It was during active infection that Seattle patients were enrolled and then longitudinally followed. The data were obtained in a study of blood T cell repertoires in COVID-19. Turning to the study itself: Collection of acute and convalescent COVID-19 samples took place in the United States, Italy and Spain. PBMCs, B-cell-depleted T cells, or T cells provided the cDNA or gDNA that made up the material.

The receptor was isolated from a woman aged 30 to 39 with COVID-19, enrolled during active disease. The V call is TRBV28, the J call TRBJ1-4; perhaps TRBD1 as D (5 bases). The source material was peripheral blood. CDR3 loop: CASHSGGKLFF. CDR3 sequence (DNA): TGTGCCAGCCATTCGGGGGGAAAACTGTTTTTT.